The entry below gives a single T cell receptor (beta chain) sequence along with its context. Its antigen is unidentified. This CDR3 region has 14 residues. The germline V gene has CDR1 SGHAT and CDR2 FQNNGV. Trimming at V came to 4 bases and at J to 8 bases, leaving 5 bases not matched to a gene. This entry belongs to a study of T cell responses to AZD1222 COVID-19 vaccine. Study-wide points: There were repertoire samples only from the period after the peak T cell response. Epitopes outside B.1.351 and B.1.1.7 mutated regions reportedly drew nearly half of spike TCRs. The CD4 TCRs associated with vaccination extended across spike and predominated at 160-218 and 743-854. Spike-specific TCR breadth and depth rose after two AZD1222 doses.

Generated by immunoSEQ multiplex PCR, the TCRdb table keeps only in-frame clones and is missing some. The sample carries roughly 140,000 clones, around 83% recorded once. Sequencing used peripheral blood, obtained on day 0 of MenACWY control vaccination. The receptor comes from an adult in good health. J is TRBJ2-2 and V is TRBV11-2, with TRBD1 identical over 9 bases. The CDR3 sequence: CASSWGTGRGELFF. The CDR3 DNA reads TGTGCCAGCAGCTGGGGGACAGGGAGAGGGGAGCTGTTTTTT.